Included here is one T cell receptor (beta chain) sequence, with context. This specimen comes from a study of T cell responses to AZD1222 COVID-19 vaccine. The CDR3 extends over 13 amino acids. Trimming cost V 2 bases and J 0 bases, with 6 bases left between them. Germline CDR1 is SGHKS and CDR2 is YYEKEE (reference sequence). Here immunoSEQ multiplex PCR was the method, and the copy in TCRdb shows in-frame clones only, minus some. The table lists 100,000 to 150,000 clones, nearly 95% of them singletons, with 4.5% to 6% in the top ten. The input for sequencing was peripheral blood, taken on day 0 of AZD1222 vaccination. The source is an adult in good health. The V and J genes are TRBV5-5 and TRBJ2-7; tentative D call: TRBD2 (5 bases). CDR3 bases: TGTGCCAGCAGCTTACGGGACTCCTACGAGCAGTACTTC. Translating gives CASSLRDSYEQYF.